The 25 T cell receptor beta chains reported below all come from one sample, sequenced in a study of shared clonotypes between healthy human individuals. TCRdb keeps only in-frame clones here, not all; method: immunoSEQ multiplex PCR. The sample lists around 1,000,000 clones; about 80% were seen once. Sequenced material: memory CD4+ T cells from PBMCs. As to subset: CD45RA-negative fraction. The origin of the receptors is a man younger than 35 in good health. Some clones in this sample may be carry-over from other donors' samples.

Turning to this clone: Other DNA sequences in this sample translate to the same CDR3. The rearrangement joins TRBV5-1 to TRBJ2-2; TRBD1 matches at 8 bases. This CDR3 is built from 15 residues. Per the germline V gene, CDR1 is SGHRS and CDR2 is YFSETQ. The junction had 4 bases not matched to a gene; V was cut back by 4 bases and J by 2 bases. As DNA, the CDR3 is TGCGCCAGCAGCGTCGACAGGGGTAACACCGGGGAGCTGTTTTTT. Its protein is CASSVDRGNTGELFF.

V and J are TRBV5-1 and TRBJ2-2, with D possibly being TRBD1 (6 bases). Between the trimmed V and J ends, which lost 0 bases and 5 bases, there was a span of 11 bases. CDR3 length: 15 residues. Germline V CDR1 and CDR2: SGHRS, YFSETQ. The CDR3 region is CASSLEETGTGELFF. DNA of the CDR3: TGCGCCAGCAGCTTGGAAGAAACAGGGACCGGGGAGCTGTTTTTT.

This clone has a single count. The V and J genes are TRBV5-1 and TRBJ2-1; 9 positions match TRBD1. Germline lookup yields CDR1 SGHRS and CDR2 YFSETQ. CDR3 size: 15 residues. Trimming took 4 bases from V and 6 from J; bases not matched to a gene: 8. The CDR3 spells CASSPGDRDINEQFF. CDR3 bases: TGCGCCAGCAGCCCCGGGGACAGGGATATCAATGAGCAGTTCTTC.

A remark on this clone: A much bigger clone sits one base away, suggesting this may be a read error. Other DNA variants within this sample encode the same CDR3. The chain links TRBV19 to TRBJ1-4; D unresolved. The length of the CDR3 is 12 residues. CDR1 LNHDA and CDR2 SQIVND come from the germline V gene (reference sequence). The CDR3, as DNA: TGTGCCAGTAGCATAGCCGGTGAAAAACTGTTTTTT. Encoded protein: CASSIAGEKLFF.

Only a few counts were recorded for this clone. This chain joins TRBV7-3 and TRBJ2-3; D unclear. The germline V gene encodes CDR1 SGHTA and CDR2 FQGTGA. The CDR3 spans 14 residues. Deletions cut 5 bases from V and 1 base from J, with 10 bases between. DNA of the CDR3: TGTGCCAGCAGCCAGTCGGTGGGCACAGATACGCAGTATTTT. This translates into CASSQSVGTDTQYF.

This clone was seen only once. The chain couples TRBV18 to TRBJ2-7; D is ambiguous. Germline V gene sequence: CDR1 KGHSH, CDR2 LQKENI. V lost 6 bases, J lost 10 bases, and 19 bases lay in between. This CDR3 is built from 13 residues. The CDR3: CASSGSKSESQYF. The CDR3 coding sequence is TGTGCCAGCTCCGGCAGCAAATCCGAGAGTCAGTACTTC.

J is TRBJ2-2 and V is TRBV9; 7 nucleotides line up with TRBD2. In germline, CDR1 is SGDLS, CDR2 YYNGEE. This CDR3 region has 15 residues. The junction had 3 bases not matched to a gene; V was cut back by 1 base and J by 3 bases. CDR3 sequence: CASSVTLADTGELFF. CDR3 DNA: TGTGCCAGCAGCGTAACCCTAGCGGACACCGGGGAGCTGTTTTTT.

V usage is TRBV7-3 and J usage is TRBJ2-3, with 8 bases identical to TRBD2. The CDR3 extends over 16 amino acids. V was pared by 1 base and J by 4 bases, with 7 bases of the junction left unmatched. The germline V gene encodes CDR1 SGHTA and CDR2 FQGTGA. CDR3 residues: CASSLIPGGRADTQYF. CDR3 nucleotides: TGTGCCAGCAGCTTAATTCCGGGAGGGAGGGCAGATACGCAGTATTTT.

The CDR3 sequence is CASSQEGASGADTQYF. Here the CDR3 DNA reads TGCGCCAGCAGCCAAGAAGGGGCTAGCGGGGCGGATACGCAGTATTTT. The rearrangement joins TRBV4-3 to TRBJ2-3; 9 nucleotides line up with TRBD2. CDR1 and CDR2 from the germline V gene are LGHNA and YSLEER. The CDR3 is made up of 16 amino acids. V shed 0 bases and J 6 bases; nucleotides not matched to a gene: 7.

This clone has a count of ten or more. Other DNA variants within this sample encode the same CDR3. This rearrangement joins TRBV2 to TRBJ2-1, with D tentatively TRBD1 or TRBD2 (6 bases each). The CDR3 has 15 residues. Trimming took off 7 bases at V and 2 bases at J, with 15 bases between the two ends. The V gene's germline CDR1 is SNHLY and CDR2 FYNNEI. The CDR3 coding sequence is TGTGCCAGCACCGGGGGCGGGTCCACCTACAATGAGCAGTTCTTC. Amino acid sequence: CASTGGGSTYNEQFF. Variable domain in full (rest from reference TRBV2 and TRBJ2-1): EPEVTQTPSHQVTQMGQEVILRCVPISNHLYFYWYRQILGQKVEFLVSFYNNEISEKSEIFDDQFSVERPDGSNFTLKIRSTKLEDSAMYFCASTGGGSTYNEQFFGPGTRLTVL.

The chain combines TRBV29-1 with TRBJ2-7, with 8 bases that match TRBD1. Germline CDR1 and CDR2: SQVTM and ANQGSEA. The V segment lost 6 bases and the J segment 7 bases; nucleotides outside the gene matches: 14. The CDR3 has 14 residues. The CDR3 loop reads CSVRQGTGLREQYF. Written as DNA, the CDR3 is TGCAGCGTGAGACAAGGGACAGGTCTAAGGGAGCAGTACTTC.

The gene calls are TRBV12-1 and TRBJ1-5; no DNA check was done on the table's D call, TRBD1. TRBV12-1 is flagged as a pseudogene. The CDR3 contains 15 residues. The CDR3 DNA is TGTGCCAGCAGCGGCGGTTGGGGCTTCGCTCAGCCCCAGCATTTT. Its translation: CASSGGWGFAQPQHF.

The rearrangement uses TRBV4-1 and TRBJ2-7, with 7 bases fitting TRBD1. The CDR3 is 16 amino acids. The germline CDR1 and CDR2 sequences are MGHRA and YSYEKL. With 1 base clipped from V and 4 bases from J, the junction kept 10 bases outside the gene matches. DNA of the CDR3: TGCGCCAGCAGCCAAGCCCCCGGGACAGCAATGTACGAGCAGTACTTC. Residues: CASSQAPGTAMYEQYF.

The chain is built from TRBV5-1 and TRBJ1-1; TRBD1 matches 9 bases. The CDR3 runs 15 residues. Germline V gene data show CDR1 as SGHRS and CDR2 as YFSETQ. After removal of 4 bases from V and 5 bases from J, the junction contained 9 bases not matched to a gene. The CDR3 region is CASSDLQGARTEAFF. CDR3 bases: TGCGCCAGCAGCGATTTACAGGGGGCGCGAACTGAAGCTTTCTTT.

V usage is TRBV9 and J usage is TRBJ1-2; D unresolved. V was pared by 4 bases and J by 4 bases, with 23 bases between. This CDR3 spans 17 amino acids. Germline loops: CDR1 SGDLS, CDR2 YYNGEE. The CDR3 nucleotides read TGTGCCAGCAGCCTCACCCCCCGGTTTGAGGACTCCTATGGCTACACCTTC. As protein: CASSLTPRFEDSYGYTF.

DNA of the CDR3: TGTGCCAGCAGCTCCGGAACCTCGGGGGGCTGGAATGGCTACACCTTC. Translated: CASSSGTSGGWNGYTF. The V gene is TRBV11-2, the J gene TRBJ1-2; D possibly corresponds to TRBD1 (6 bases). The V and J ends lost 4 bases and 6 bases respectively, with 21 bases between them. The CDR3 spans 16 residues. CDR1 and CDR2 from the germline V gene are SGHAT and FQNNGV. The whole variable domain, filled in from reference TRBV11-2 and TRBJ1-2, reads EAGVAQSPRYKIIEKRQSVAFWCNPISGHATLYWYQQILGQGPKLLIQFQNNGVVDDSQLPKDRFSAERLKGVDSTLKIQPAKLEDSAVYLCASSSGTSGGWNGYTFGSGTRLTVV.

This clone was seen repeatedly, ten times or more. This chain joins TRBV5-1 and TRBJ1-2, with 8 bases that match TRBD1. The germline V gene encodes CDR1 SGHRS and CDR2 YFSETQ. This CDR3 contains 16 residues. V dropped 0 bases and J dropped 5; count of bases not matched to a gene: 9. Here the CDR3 reads CASSLAGQGAWYGYTF. For the CDR3, the DNA is TGCGCCAGCAGCTTGGCCGGGCAGGGGGCGTGGTATGGCTACACCTTC.

This rearrangement joins TRBV6-1 to TRBJ2-7; TRBD2 aligns across 13 bases. Germline V gives CDR1 MNHNS, CDR2 SASEGT. The CDR3 is made up of 14 amino acids. The V segment lost 6 bases and the J segment 5 bases; nucleotides outside the gene matches: 4. The CDR3 DNA follows: TGTGCCAGCAGCAGACTAGCGGGAGGCGACGAGCAGTACTTC. Amino acid sequence: CASSRLAGGDEQYF.

The chain's CDR3 is CASSQDLVRGREVGYTF. In nucleotides, the CDR3 is TGTGCCAGCAGCCAAGATCTTGTCAGGGGGAGAGAAGTTGGCTACACCTTC. The V gene is TRBV4-2, the J gene TRBJ1-2, with 7 positions matching TRBD1. The CDR3 loop spans 17 amino acids. Germline CDR1 LGHNA, CDR2 YNFKEQ. The ends lost 0 bases at V and 7 bases at J; junction bases unmatched: 14.

The rearrangement joins TRBV21-1 to TRBJ2-7; the table assigns TRBD2, which was not confirmed against the DNA. TRBV21-1 is given as a pseudogene. The CDR3 spans 11 residues. CDR3 sequence reads: CASSKVNEQYF. In nucleotides, the CDR3 is TGTGCCAGCAGCAAAGTTAACGAGCAGTACTTC.

This clone appeared many times. The rearrangement links TRBV18 to TRBJ1-1; 9 bases agree with TRBD1. The CDR3 has 15 amino acids. Germline CDR1 reads KGHSH; CDR2 reads LQKENI. Trimming took 6 bases from V and 0 from J; bases not matched to a gene: 5. In DNA form, the CDR3 reads TGTGCCAGCTCGCCGAGGACAGGGGTGAACACTGAAGCTTTCTTT. This translates into CASSPRTGVNTEAFF.

As DNA, the CDR3 is TGTGCCAGCAGCTTAGGCCCCCAGGGGTCAGGGGCAGATACGCAGTATTTT. It is translated as CASSLGPQGSGADTQYF. The chain uses TRBV7-2 and TRBJ2-3, with D possibly TRBD1 on 6 matching bases. Germline assignment: CDR1 SGHTA and CDR2 FQGNSA. The V end lost 1 base, the J end lost 4 bases, and 18 bases lay between the germline ends. The length of the CDR3 is 17 residues.

The CDR3 reads CASSFGRGRQDTQYF. The DNA of the CDR3 is TGCGCCAGCAGCTTTGGGAGGGGGCGTCAAGATACGCAGTATTTT. The chain is built from TRBV5-1 and TRBJ2-3, with D perhaps matching TRBD1 or TRBD2 (7 bases each). V gave up 2 bases and J gave up 5 bases, with 15 bases separating them. The germline V gene has CDR1 SGHRS and CDR2 YFSETQ. CDR3 size: 15 residues.

The chain carries TRBV5-1 and TRBJ1-3; D is unresolved. Germline values: CDR1 SGHRS, CDR2 YFSETQ. Trimming left V 3 bases short and J 8 bases short, with 18 bases between. The CDR3 sequence is 15 residues long. The CDR3 sequence is CASSYYGRLADTIYF. As DNA, the CDR3 is TGCGCCAGCAGCTATTACGGGCGCCTTGCAGACACCATATATTTT.

This clone was detected once. The chain links TRBV2 to TRBJ2-4; tentatively, D is TRBD1 (6 bases). From germline, CDR1 is SNHLY and CDR2 FYNNEI. This CDR3 has 14 amino acids. Trimming took off 6 bases at V and 0 bases at J, with 9 bases between the two ends. The CDR3 loop reads CASRDSLAKNIQYF. The DNA for the CDR3 is TGTGCCAGCAGGGACAGTCTAGCCAAAAACATTCAGTACTTC.